The source of this T cell receptor (beta chain) is a study of T cell repertoires in cytomegalovirus infection. Study as a whole: Recently described HLA-C-restricted plus well-studied HLA-B-restricted CMV epitopes were used. Study-wide results and caveats: Identification of carriers of CMV plus the relevant HLA was achieved through cumulative public TCR beta family frequency. Dominant in the ex vivo response were TCR beta clonotypes restricted by HLA-C and specific for CMV.

Via MiXCR, TCRdb re-called the reads, giving one row per CDR3 protein. This table holds hundreds of thousands of distinct CDR3 sequences, 30% to 35% found once. This clonotype has just a few counts. No antigen is known for it. V shed 7 bases, J shed 0 bases, and the junction held 19 bases outside the gene matches. The V gene's germline CDR1 is SNHLY and CDR2 FYNNEI. The CDR3 sequence is 19 residues long. Sequences were derived from cultured CD8+ T cells from PBMCs, sampled from culture after CMV antigen stimulation. This chain links TRBV2 with TRBJ1-2, with 8 bases that match TRBD1. The origin of this receptor is a human donor in good health (CMV status not recorded). Some clones in this sample may be carry-over from other donors' samples. The CDR3 DNA sequence: TGTGCCAGCATAAAAACTAGCGGACAGGGAAATTCAGCTAACTATGGCTACACCTTC. As protein: CASIKTSGQGNSANYGYTF. Full variable domain (rest looked up from reference TRBV2 and TRBJ1-2): EPEVTQTPSHQVTQMGQEVILRCVPISNHLYFYWYRQILGQKVEFLVSFYNNEISEKSEIFDDQFSVERPDGSNFTLKIRSTKLEDSAMYFCASIKTSGQGNSANYGYTFGSGTRLTVV.